These 12 T cell receptor beta chains came from one sample sequenced in a study of blood T cell repertoires in COVID-19. Generated by immunoSEQ multiplex PCR, the TCRdb table keeps only in-frame clones and is missing some. The sample holds over 150,000 clones, under 90% seen once. The sample taken for sequencing was PBMCs or T cells enriched from blood (not recorded which). These receptors were obtained from a man between 45 and 60 years old who had recovered from COVID-19.

The CDR3: CASSLTGVPDTQYF. CDR3 coding DNA: TGCGCCAGCAGCTTGACGGGGGTCCCAGATACGCAGTATTTT. This chain joins TRBV5-1 and TRBJ2-3, with D tentatively TRBD2 (6 bases). CDR1 SGHRS and CDR2 YFSETQ come from the germline V gene. Deletions cut 1 base from V and 4 bases from J, with 10 bases between. This CDR3 contains 14 residues.

The chain has TRBV10-3 and TRBJ2-3, with D unclear. Deletions cut 2 bases from V and 3 bases from J, with 12 bases between. CDR3 length: 15 amino acids. Germline values: CDR1 ENHRY, CDR2 SYGVKD. The CDR3 DNA sequence: TGTGCCATCAGTGAGGCTGTAGGAGCTACAGATACGCAGTATTTT. Translating it yields CAISEAVGATDTQYF.

The genes are TRBV14 and TRBJ1-1; 8 bases match TRBD1. Germline CDR1 reads SGHDN; CDR2 reads FVKESK. This CDR3 has 18 residues. V shed 1 base and J 4 bases; nucleotides not matched to a gene: 14. CDR3 loop: CASSQVGIRGRWSTEAFF. Written as DNA, the CDR3 is TGTGCCAGCAGCCAAGTGGGGATCAGGGGGCGTTGGAGCACTGAAGCTTTCTTT.

Concerning this clone: One base away lies a much larger clone, so this may be a sequencing read error. V usage is TRBV27 and J usage is TRBJ2-7; TRBD1 matches 11 bases. The germline V gene encodes CDR1 MNHEY and CDR2 SMNVEV (reference sequence). The V gene end was trimmed by 5 bases and the J gene end by 2 bases; junction bases not matched to a gene: 2. The CDR3 consists of 14 residues. This chain's CDR3 is CASSLDRGPYEQYF. In DNA, the CDR3 is TGTGCCAGCAGTCTGGACAGGGGGCCCTACGAGCAGTACTTC.

The chain links TRBV4-3 to TRBJ2-1; 9 bases agree with TRBD2. The CDR3 is made up of 20 amino acids. The V gene end was trimmed by 0 bases and the J gene end by 4 bases; junction bases not matched to a gene: 16. Germline V gene data show CDR1 as LGHNA and CDR2 as YSLEER. The CDR3 loop is CASSQDVIFSASGVYNEQFF. The CDR3 DNA sequence: TGCGCCAGCAGCCAAGATGTTATCTTTTCGGCTAGCGGGGTGTACAATGAGCAGTTCTTC.

The chain is built from TRBV5-1 and TRBJ2-5; D is possibly TRBD2 (5 bases). CDR3 length: 11 residues. The V end was cut by 6 bases, the J end by 4 bases, with 7 bases between. Germline lookup yields CDR1 SGHRS and CDR2 YFSETQ. The chain's CDR3 is CASKAGETQYF. Here the CDR3 DNA reads TGCGCCAGCAAGGCGGGAGAGACCCAGTACTTC.

This clone was seen only a few times. The chain joins TRBV14 to TRBJ2-1, with 8 bases aligning to TRBD2. There are 16 residues in the CDR3. The J segment lost 7 bases and the V segment lost 1 base, leaving 9 bases of the junction unmatched. Germline CDR1 reads SGHDN; CDR2 reads FVKESK. Written as DNA, the CDR3 is TGTGCCAGCAGCCAAGGTAGCGGGGCAAAAAGGAATGAGCAGTTCTTC. This codes for CASSQGSGAKRNEQFF.

The genes are TRBV3-1 (or the pseudogene TRBV3-2) and TRBJ1-3; D is ambiguous. Looked up from germline, CDR1 is LGHDT and CDR2 is YNNKEL (reference sequence). The CDR3 extends over 12 amino acids. V gave up 4 bases and J gave up 8 bases, with 9 bases separating them. As DNA, the CDR3 is TGTGCCAGCAGCCCCCACGCGGACACCATATATTTT. Residues: CASSPHADTIYF.

Written as DNA, the CDR3 is TGTGCCAGTTCTAGCGGAGGGGTCCAAGAGACCCAGTACTTC. This gives the protein CASSSGGVQETQYF. The V gene is TRBV19, the J gene TRBJ2-5, with TRBD2 matching over 7 bases. Trimming removed 8 bases from V and 1 base from J; junction bases left unmatched: 7. The CDR3 has 14 amino acids. Per the germline V gene, CDR1 is LNHDA and CDR2 is SQIVND (reference sequence).

The chain recombines TRBV5-4 with TRBJ2-1; 12 bases agree with TRBD2. The J segment lost 7 bases and the V segment lost 2 bases, leaving 1 base of the junction unmatched. Germline V lookup: CDR1 SGHNT, CDR2 YYREEE (reference sequence). This CDR3 is built from 14 residues. For the CDR3, the DNA is TGTGCCAGCAGCTTAACTAGCGGGGGGAATGAGCAGTTCTTC. As protein: CASSLTSGGNEQFF.

The rearrangement joins TRBV6-1 to TRBJ1-3; 9 bases agree with TRBD1. J lost 7 bases, V lost 1 base, and 5 bases had no gene match. The CDR3 is 15 amino acids. The germline V gene has CDR1 MNHNS and CDR2 SASEGT. The CDR3 bases are TGTGCCAGCAGTGAAGTGGACAGGGGAAGCAACACCATATATTTT. This translates into CASSEVDRGSNTIYF.

The chain carries TRBV27 and TRBJ1-2; possible D gene TRBD1, 5 bases. Germline CDR1 MNHEY, CDR2 SMNVEV (reference sequence). V lost 3 bases to trimming and J lost 6 bases, with 14 bases between them. The CDR3 has 14 residues. The CDR3 coding sequence is TGTGCCAGCAGTTTTAGGGGAAGAGAAAATGGCTACACCTTC. Protein product: CASSFRGRENGYTF.